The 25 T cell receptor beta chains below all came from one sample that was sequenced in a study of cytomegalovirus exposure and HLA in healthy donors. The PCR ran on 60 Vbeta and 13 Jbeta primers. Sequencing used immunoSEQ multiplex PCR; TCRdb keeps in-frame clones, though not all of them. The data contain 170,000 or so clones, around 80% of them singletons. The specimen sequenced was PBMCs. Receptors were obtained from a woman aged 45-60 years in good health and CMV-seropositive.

The CDR3 sequence: CASSRLAGGRGGTQYF. The CDR3 coding sequence is TGTGCCAGCAGCAGACTAGCGGGAGGGCGAGGTGGGACGCAGTATTTT. J is TRBJ2-3 and V is TRBV7-2; 14 bases map to TRBD2. Per the germline V gene, CDR1 is SGHTA and CDR2 is FQGNSA. Unmatched junction bases numbered 10, after V lost 5 bases and J lost 9 bases. The CDR3 is made up of 16 amino acids.

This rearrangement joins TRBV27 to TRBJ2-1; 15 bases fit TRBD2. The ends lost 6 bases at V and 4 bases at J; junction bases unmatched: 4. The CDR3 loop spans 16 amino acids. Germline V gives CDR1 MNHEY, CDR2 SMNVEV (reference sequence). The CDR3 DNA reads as TGTGCCAGCAGGCGGGGGACTAGCGGGGGGTACAATGAGCAGTTCTTC. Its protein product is CASRRGTSGGYNEQFF.

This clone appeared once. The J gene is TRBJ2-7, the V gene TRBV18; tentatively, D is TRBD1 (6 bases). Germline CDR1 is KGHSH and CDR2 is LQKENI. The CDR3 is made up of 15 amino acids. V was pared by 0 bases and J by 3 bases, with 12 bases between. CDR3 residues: CASSPPRGRYYEQYF. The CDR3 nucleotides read TGTGCCAGCTCACCACCGAGGGGGAGATACTACGAGCAGTACTTC.

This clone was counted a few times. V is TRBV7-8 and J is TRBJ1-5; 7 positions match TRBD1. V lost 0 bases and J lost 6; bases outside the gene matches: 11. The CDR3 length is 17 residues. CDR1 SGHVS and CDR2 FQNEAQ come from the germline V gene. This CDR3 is CASSLALNRGLGQPQHF. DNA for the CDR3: TGTGCCAGCAGCTTAGCGCTAAACAGGGGACTAGGTCAGCCCCAGCATTTT.

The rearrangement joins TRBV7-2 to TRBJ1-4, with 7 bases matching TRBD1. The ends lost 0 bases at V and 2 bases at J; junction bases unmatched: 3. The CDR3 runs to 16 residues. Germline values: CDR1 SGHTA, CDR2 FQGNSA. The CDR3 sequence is CASSLALTGTNEKLFF. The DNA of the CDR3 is TGTGCCAGCAGCTTAGCGCTGACAGGGACTAATGAAAAACTGTTTTTT.

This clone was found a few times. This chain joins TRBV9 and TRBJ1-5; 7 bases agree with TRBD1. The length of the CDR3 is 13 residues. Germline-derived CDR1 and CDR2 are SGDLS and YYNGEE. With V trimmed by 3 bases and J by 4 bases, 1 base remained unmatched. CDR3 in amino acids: CASSAGGNQPQHF. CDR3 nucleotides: TGTGCCAGCAGCGCAGGGGGTAATCAGCCCCAGCATTTT.

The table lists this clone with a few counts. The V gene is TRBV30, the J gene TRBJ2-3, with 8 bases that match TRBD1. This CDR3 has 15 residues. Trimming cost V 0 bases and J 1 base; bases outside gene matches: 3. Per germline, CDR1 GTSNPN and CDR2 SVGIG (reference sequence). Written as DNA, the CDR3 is TGTGCCTGGAGTGTAAAGGGACAGGGCACAGATACGCAGTATTTT. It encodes CAWSVKGQGTDTQYF.

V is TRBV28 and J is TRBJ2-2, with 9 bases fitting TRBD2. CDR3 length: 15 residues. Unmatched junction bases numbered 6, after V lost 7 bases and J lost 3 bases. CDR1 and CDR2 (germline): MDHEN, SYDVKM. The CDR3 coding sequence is TGTGCCAGCACCTCTGGCGGGAGGGACACCGGGGAGCTGTTTTTT. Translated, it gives CASTSGGRDTGELFF.

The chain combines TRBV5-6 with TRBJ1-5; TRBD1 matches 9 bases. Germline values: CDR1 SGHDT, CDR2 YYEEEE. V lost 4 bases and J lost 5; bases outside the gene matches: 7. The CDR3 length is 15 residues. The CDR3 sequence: CASSRDRDLDQPQHF. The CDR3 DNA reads TGTGCCAGCAGCCGGGACAGGGATCTCGATCAGCCCCAGCATTTT.

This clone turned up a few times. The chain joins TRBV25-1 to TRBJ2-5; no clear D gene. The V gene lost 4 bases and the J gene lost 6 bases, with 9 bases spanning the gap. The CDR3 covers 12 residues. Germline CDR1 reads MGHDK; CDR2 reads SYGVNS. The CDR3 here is CASSAPRKTQYF. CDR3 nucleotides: TGTGCCAGCAGTGCCCCGCGGAAGACCCAGTACTTC.

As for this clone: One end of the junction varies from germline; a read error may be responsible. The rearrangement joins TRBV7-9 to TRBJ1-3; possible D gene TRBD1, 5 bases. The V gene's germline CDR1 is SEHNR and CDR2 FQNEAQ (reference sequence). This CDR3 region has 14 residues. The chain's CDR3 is CSSSLHTGEGTIYF. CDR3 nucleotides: TGTTCCAGCAGCCTTCACACAGGTGAAGGCACCATATATTTT.

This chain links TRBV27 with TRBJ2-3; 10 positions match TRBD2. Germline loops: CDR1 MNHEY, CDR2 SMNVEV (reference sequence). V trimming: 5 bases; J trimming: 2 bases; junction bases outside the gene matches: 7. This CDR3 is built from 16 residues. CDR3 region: CASSARTSGYTDTQYF. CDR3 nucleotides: TGTGCCAGCAGTGCCCGGACTAGCGGTTACACAGATACGCAGTATTTT.

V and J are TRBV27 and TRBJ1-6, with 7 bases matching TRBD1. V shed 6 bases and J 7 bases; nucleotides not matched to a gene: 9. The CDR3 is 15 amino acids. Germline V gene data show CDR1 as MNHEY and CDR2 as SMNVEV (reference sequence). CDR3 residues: CASSDSGTVNSPLHF. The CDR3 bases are TGTGCCAGCAGCGATTCCGGGACAGTCAATTCACCCCTCCACTTT.

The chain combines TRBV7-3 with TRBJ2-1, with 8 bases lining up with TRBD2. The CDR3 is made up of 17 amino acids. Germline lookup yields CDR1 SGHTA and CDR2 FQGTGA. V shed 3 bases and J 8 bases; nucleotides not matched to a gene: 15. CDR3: CASSLGTRLGYRDEQFF. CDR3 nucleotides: TGTGCCAGCAGCTTGGGGACTAGGTTAGGTTATCGTGATGAGCAGTTCTTC.

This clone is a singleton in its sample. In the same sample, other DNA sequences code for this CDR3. CDR3 region: CASSELWGVQPQHF. The CDR3 DNA reads TGTGCCAGCAGCGAGCTTTGGGGAGTTCAGCCCCAGCATTTT. This chain links TRBV2 with TRBJ1-5; D is unresolved. The V gene lost 6 bases and the J gene lost 6 bases, with 15 bases spanning the gap. CDR3 length: 14 amino acids. Germline V gene data show CDR1 as SNHLY and CDR2 as FYNNEI.

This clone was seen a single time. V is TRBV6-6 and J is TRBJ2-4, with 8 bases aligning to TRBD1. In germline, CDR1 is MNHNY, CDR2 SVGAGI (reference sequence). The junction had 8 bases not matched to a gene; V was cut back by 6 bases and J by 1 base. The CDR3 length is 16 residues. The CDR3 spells CASSSGGSSAKNIQYF. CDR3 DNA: TGTGCCAGCAGCTCAGGGGGCAGTTCCGCCAAAAACATTCAGTACTTC.

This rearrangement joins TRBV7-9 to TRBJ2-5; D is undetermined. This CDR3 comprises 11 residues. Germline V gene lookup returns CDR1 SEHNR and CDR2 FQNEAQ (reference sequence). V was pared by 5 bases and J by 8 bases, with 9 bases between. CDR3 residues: CASSQQTTQYF. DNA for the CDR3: TGTGCCAGCAGCCAACAAACAACCCAGTACTTC.

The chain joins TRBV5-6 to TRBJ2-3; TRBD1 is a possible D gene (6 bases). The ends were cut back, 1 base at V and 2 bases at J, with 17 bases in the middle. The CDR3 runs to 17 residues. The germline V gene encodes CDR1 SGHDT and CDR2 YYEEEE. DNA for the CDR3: TGTGCCAGCAGCTTGCCGCAACAGGGCTCCATCACAGATACGCAGTATTTT. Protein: CASSLPQQGSITDTQYF.

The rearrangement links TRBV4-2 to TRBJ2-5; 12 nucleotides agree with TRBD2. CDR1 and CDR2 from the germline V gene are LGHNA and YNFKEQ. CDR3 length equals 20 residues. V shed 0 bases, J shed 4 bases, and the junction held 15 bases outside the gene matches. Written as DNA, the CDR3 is TGTGCCAGCAGCCAAGATGCCCTAGCGGGAGGGCCTTTACGGGGAGAGACCCAGTACTTC. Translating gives CASSQDALAGGPLRGETQYF.

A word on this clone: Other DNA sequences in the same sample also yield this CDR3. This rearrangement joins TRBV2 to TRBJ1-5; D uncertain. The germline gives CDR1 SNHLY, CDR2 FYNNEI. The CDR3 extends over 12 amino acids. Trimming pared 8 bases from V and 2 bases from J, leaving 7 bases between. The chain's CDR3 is CASHGGNQPQHF. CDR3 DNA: TGTGCCAGCCACGGTGGCAATCAGCCCCAGCATTTT.

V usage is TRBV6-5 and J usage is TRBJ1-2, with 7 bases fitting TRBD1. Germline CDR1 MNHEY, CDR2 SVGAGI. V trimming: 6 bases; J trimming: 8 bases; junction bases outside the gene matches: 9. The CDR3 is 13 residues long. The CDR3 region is CASSSDRERGYTF. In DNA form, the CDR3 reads TGTGCCAGCAGCTCCGACAGGGAACGCGGCTACACCTTC.

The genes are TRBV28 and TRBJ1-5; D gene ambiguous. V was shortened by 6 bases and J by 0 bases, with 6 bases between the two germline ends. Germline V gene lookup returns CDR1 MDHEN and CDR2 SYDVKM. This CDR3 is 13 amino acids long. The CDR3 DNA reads TGTGCCAGCAGCTACGATAGCAATCAGCCCCAGCATTTT. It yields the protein CASSYDSNQPQHF.

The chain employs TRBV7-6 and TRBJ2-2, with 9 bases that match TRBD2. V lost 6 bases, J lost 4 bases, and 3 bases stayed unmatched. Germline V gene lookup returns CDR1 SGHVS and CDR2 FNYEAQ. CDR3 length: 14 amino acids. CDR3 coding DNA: TGTGCCAGCAGGGTAGCGGGAGTCACCGGGGAGCTGTTTTTT. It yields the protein CASRVAGVTGELFF. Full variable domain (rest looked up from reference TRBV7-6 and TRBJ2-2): GAGVSQSPRYKVTKRGQDVALRCDPISGHVSLYWYRQALGQGPEFLTYFNYEAQQDKSGLPNDRFSAERPEGSISTLTIQRTEQRDSAMYRCASRVAGVTGELFFGEGSRLTVL.

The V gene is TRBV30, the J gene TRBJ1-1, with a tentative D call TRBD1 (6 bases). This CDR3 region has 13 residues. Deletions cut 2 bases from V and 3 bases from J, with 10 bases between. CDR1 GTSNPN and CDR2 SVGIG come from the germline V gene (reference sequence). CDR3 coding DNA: TGTGCCTGGAGTAGGGGGTGGTACACTGAAGCTTTCTTT. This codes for CAWSRGWYTEAFF.

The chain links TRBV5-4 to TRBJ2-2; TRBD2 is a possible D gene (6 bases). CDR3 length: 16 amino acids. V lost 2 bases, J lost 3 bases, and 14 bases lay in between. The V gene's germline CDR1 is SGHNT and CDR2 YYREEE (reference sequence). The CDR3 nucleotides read TGTGCCAGCAGCTTTATGGGGGGTGCGGACACCGGGGAGCTGTTTTTT. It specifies CASSFMGGADTGELFF.